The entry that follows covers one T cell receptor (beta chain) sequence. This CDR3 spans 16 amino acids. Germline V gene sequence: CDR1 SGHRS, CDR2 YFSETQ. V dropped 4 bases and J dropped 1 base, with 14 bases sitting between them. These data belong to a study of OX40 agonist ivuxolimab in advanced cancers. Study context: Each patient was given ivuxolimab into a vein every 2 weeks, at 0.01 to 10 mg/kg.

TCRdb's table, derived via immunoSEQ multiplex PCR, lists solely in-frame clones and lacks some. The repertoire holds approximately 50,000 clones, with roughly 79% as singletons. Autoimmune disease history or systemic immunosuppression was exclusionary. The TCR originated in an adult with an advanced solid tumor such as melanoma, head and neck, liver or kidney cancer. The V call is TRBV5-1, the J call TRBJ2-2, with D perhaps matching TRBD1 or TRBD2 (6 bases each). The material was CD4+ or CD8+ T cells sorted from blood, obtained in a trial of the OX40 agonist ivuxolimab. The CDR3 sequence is CASSKGGQRNTGELFF. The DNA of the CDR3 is TGCGCCAGCAGCAAGGGAGGACAGAGGAACACCGGGGAGCTGTTTTTT.